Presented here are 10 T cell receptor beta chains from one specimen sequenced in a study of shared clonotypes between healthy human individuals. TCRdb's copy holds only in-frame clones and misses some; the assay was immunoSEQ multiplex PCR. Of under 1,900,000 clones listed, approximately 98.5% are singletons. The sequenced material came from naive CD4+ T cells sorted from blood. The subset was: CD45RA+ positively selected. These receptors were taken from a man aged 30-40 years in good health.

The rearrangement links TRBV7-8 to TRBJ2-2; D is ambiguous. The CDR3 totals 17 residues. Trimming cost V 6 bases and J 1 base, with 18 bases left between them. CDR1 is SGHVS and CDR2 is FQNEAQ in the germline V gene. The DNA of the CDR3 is TGTGCCAGCAGTGGGCAGGCGCTAAGAAAGAACACCGGGGAGCTGTTTTTT. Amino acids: CASSGQALRKNTGELFF.

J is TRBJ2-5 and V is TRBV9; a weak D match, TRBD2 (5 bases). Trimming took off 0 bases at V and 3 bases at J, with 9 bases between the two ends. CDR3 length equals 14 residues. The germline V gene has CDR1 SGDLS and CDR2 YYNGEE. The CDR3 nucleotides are TGTGCCAGCAGCGTAGGTAGCGTCGAAGAGACCCAGTACTTC. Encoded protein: CASSVGSVEETQYF.

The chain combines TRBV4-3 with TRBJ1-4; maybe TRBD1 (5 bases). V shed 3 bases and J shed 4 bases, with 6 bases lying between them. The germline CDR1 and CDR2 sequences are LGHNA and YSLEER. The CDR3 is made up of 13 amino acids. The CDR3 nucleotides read TGCGCCAGCAGCCAGACAGTTAATGAAAAACTGTTTTTT. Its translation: CASSQTVNEKLFF.

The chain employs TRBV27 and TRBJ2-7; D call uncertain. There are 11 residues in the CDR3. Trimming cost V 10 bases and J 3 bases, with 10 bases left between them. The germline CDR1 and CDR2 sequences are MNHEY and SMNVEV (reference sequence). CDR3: CATSEVYEQYF. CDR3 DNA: TGTGCCACCTCGGAAGTCTACGAGCAGTACTTC.

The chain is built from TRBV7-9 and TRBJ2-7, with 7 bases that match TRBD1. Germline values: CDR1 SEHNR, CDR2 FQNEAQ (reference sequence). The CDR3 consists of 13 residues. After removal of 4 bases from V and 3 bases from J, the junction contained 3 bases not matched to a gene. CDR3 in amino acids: CASSSRDSYEQYF. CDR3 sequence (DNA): TGTGCCAGCAGCTCCCGGGACAGCTACGAGCAGTACTTC.

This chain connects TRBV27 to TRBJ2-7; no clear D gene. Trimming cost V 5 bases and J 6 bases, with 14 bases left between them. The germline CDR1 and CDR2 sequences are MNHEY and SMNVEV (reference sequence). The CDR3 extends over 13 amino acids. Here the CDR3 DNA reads TGTGCCAGCAGTAGGCATAGGGTGGCCGAGCAGTACTTC. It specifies CASSRHRVAEQYF.

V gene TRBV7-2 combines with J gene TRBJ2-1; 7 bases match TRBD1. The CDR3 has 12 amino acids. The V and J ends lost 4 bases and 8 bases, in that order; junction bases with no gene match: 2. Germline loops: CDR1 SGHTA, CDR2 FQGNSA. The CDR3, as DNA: TGTGCCAGCAGCTCACAGGGGCATGAGCAGTTCTTC. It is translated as CASSSQGHEQFF. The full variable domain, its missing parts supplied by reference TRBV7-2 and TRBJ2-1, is GAGVSQSPSNKVTEKGKDVELRCDPISGHTALYWYRQSLGQGLEFLIYFQGNSAPDKSGLPSDRFSAERTGGSVSTLTIQRTQQEDSAVYLCASSSQGHEQFFGPGTRLTVL.

Here the CDR3 DNA reads TGTGCCAGCAGCTGGCGATTTCTGCACCAAGAGACCCAGTACTTC. Its protein product is CASSWRFLHQETQYF. This sequence joins TRBV5-6 and TRBJ2-5, with D hard to call. V was cut by 3 bases and J by 0 bases, with 12 bases left in between. This CDR3 spans 15 amino acids. Germline CDR1 reads SGHDT; CDR2 reads YYEEEE.

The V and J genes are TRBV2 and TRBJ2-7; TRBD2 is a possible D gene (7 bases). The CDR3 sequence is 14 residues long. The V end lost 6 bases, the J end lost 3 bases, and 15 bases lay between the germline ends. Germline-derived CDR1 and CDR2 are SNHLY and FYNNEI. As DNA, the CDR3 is TGTGCCAGCAGGAGGGCAGGGGAGGGCTACGAGCAGTACTTC. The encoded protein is CASRRAGEGYEQYF.

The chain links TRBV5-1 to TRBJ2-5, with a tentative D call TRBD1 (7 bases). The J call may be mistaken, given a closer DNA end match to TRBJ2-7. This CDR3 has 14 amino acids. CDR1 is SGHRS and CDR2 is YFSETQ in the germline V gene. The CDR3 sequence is CASSLVGGGHEQYF. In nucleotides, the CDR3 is TGCGCCAGCAGCTTGGTTGGAGGGGGCCACGAGCAGTACTTC.